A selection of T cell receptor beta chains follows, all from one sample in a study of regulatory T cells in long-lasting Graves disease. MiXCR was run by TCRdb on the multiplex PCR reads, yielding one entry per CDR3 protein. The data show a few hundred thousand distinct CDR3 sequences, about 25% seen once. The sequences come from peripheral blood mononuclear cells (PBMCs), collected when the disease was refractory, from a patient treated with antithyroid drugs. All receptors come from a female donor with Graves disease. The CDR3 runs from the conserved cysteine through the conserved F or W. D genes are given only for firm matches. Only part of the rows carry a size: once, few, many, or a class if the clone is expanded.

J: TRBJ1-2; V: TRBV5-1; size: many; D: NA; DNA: TGCGCCAGCAGCTTGGGGCACAGCTCCTATGGCTACACCTTC; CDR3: CASSLGHSSYGYTF
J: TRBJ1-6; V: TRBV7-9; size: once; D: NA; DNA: TGTGCCAGCAGCTTAGTCTCCGGGGGCACTGATTCACCCCTCCACTTT; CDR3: CASSLVSGGTDSPLHF
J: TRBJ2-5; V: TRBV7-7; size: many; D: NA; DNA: TGTGCTAGCAGCTTCGACTCGGGGGAGACCCAGTACTTC; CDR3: CASSFDSGETQYF
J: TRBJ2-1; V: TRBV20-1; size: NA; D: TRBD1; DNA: TGCAGTGCTTTGGGACAGCTCTCCTACAATGAGCAGTTCTTC; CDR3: CSALGQLSYNEQFF
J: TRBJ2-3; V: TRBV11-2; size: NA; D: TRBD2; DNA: TGTGCCAGCAGCCCTAGCGGGAGTTTCACAGATACGCAGTATTTT; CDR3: CASSPSGSFTDTQYF
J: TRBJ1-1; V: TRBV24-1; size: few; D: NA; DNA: TGTGCCACCAGTGACAGGACAGTCTCTGAAGCTTTCTTT; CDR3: CATSDRTVSEAFF
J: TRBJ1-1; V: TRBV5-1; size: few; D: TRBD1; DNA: TGCGCCAGCAGCTCAGAGACAACAGGGGAAACTGAAGCTTTCTTT; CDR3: CASSSETTGETEAFF
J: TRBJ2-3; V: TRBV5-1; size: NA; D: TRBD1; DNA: TGCGCCAGCAGCTTGAGGACAGGGAGCACAGATACGCAGTATTTT; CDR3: CASSLRTGSTDTQYF
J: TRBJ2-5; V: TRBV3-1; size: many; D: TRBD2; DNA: TGTGCCAGCAGCCAAGAGGCCGGGAGGTCCTGGAGAGAGACCCAGTACTTC; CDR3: CASSQEAGRSWRETQYF
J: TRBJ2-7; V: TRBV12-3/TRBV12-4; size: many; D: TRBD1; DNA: TGTGCCAGCACCGAGGACAGGAATCGATACGAGCAGTACTTC; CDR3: CASTEDRNRYEQYF
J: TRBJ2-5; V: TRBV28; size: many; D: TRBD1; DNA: TGTGCCAGCAGTACCCCACAGGGGCGTAAGGAGACCCAGTACTTC; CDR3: CASSTPQGRKETQYF
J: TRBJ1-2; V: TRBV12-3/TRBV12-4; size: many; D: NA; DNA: TGTGCCAGCACCACTTCTTGGGGGGAAGATATGAATGGCTACACCTTC; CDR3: CASTTSWGEDMNGYTF
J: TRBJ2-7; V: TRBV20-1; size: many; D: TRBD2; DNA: TGCAGTGCGACCGCCCTCGCGGGAGGTGCAAGCGAGCAGTACTTC; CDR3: CSATALAGGASEQYF
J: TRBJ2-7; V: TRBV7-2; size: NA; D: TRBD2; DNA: TGTGCCAGCAGCGGGGCCCGAGCGGGAGTGTACGAGCAGTACTTC; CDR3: CASSGARAGVYEQYF
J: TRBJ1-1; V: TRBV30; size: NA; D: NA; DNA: TGTGCCTGGAGACATACGCGTACTGAAGCTTTCTTT; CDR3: CAWRHTRTEAFF
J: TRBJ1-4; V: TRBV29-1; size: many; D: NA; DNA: TGCAGCGTATCCAGCCACGGAGGCGAAAAACTGTTTTTT; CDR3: CSVSSHGGEKLFF
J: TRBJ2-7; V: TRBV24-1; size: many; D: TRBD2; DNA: TGTGCCACCAGTGATTCCTCCGGGACTAGCGGCTACGAGCAGTACTTC; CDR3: CATSDSSGTSGYEQYF
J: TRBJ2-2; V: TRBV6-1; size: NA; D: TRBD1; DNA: TGTGCCAGCACTCAGACAGGGAAGAACACCGGGGAGCTGTTTTTT; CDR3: CASTQTGKNTGELFF
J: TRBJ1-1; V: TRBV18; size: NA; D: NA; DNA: TGTGCCAGCTCACTCTCGAAACAGGGAGGAACTGAAGCTTTCTTT; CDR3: CASSLSKQGGTEAFF
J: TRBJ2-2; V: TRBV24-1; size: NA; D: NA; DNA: TGTGCCACCAGTAGAGAGGGTGCGGCCGGGGAGCTGTTTTTT; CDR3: CATSREGAAGELFF
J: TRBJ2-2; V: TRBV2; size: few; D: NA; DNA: TGTGCCAGCAGTGGGACAGTCGCGAACACCGGGGAGCTGTTTTTT; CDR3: CASSGTVANTGELFF
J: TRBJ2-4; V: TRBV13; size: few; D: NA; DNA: TGTGCCAGCAGCTTTAGAGGGGAGGCGGCCAAAAACATTCAGTACTTC; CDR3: CASSFRGEAAKNIQYF
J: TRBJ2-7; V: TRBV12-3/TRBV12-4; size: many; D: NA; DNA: TGTGCCAGCAGTCCGCCTACAGGTTCTCTCGAGCAGTACTTC; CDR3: CASSPPTGSLEQYF
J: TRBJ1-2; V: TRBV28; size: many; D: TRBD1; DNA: TGTGCCAGCAGTTCCCCGGGACAGGATAACTATGGCTACACCTTC; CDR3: CASSSPGQDNYGYTF
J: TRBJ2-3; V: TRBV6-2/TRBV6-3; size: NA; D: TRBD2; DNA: TGTGCCACCGGAGACGGACTAGCGGGTAACTCTGAGGTGGCAGATACGCAGTATTTT; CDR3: CATGDGLAGNSEVADTQYF
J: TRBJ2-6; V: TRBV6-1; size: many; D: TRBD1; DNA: TGTGCCAGCAGTGCTATAGGGGACAGTTACTCTGGGGCCAACGTCCTGACTTTC; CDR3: CASSAIGDSYSGANVLTF
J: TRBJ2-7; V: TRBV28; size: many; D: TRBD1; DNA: TGTGCCAGCAGTCAACCGACAGGGGGTTCCTACGAGCAGTACTTC; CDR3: CASSQPTGGSYEQYF
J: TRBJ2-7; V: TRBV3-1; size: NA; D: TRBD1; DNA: TGTGCCAGCAGCCAAGAGCCCCCGGGACAGGGCCTCTACGAGCAGTACTTC; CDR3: CASSQEPPGQGLYEQYF
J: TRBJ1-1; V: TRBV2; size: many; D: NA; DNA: TGTGCCAGCAGGGTCGGGCGGGGCACTGAAGCTTTCTTT; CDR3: CASRVGRGTEAFF
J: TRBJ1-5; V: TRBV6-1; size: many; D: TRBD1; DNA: TGTGCCAGCAGTGGAGTAGTGACAGGGCCGGGCCAGCCCCAGCATTTT; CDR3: CASSGVVTGPGQPQHF
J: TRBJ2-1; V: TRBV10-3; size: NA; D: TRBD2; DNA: TGTGCCATCAGTCTAGCGGAGCAGCAGTTCTTC; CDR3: CAISLAEQQFF
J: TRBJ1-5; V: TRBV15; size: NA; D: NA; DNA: TGTGCCACCAGCAGAGATCGTGGGGGTGGTCAGCCCCAGCATTTT; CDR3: CATSRDRGGGQPQHF
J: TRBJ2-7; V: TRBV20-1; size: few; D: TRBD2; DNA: TGCAGTGCTACTAGCCCGGGACTAGCATCCCCCGGCGAGCAGTACTTC; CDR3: CSATSPGLASPGEQYF
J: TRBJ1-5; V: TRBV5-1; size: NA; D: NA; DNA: TGCGCCAGCAGCTTGGATACGGGGGCAGGGCCCCAGCATTTT; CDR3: CASSLDTGAGPQHF
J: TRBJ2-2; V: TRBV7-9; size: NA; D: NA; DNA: TGTGCCAGCAGCCAAAACTGGGCATTGGGGCGAGGCAGCACCGGGGAGCTGTTTTTT; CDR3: CASSQNWALGRGSTGELFF
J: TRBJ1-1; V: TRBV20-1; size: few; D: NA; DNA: TGCAGTGCTAGACTCAGGGGTAGCACTGAAGCTTTCTTT; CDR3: CSARLRGSTEAFF
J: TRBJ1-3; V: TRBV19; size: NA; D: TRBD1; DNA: TGTGCCAGTAGCTTACAGGGGGCCTTCTCTGGAAACACCATATATTTT; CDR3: CASSLQGAFSGNTIYF
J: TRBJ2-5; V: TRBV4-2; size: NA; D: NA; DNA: TGTGCCAGCAGCCAAGGGGCAGGGGTAGAGACCCAGTACTTC; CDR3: CASSQGAGVETQYF
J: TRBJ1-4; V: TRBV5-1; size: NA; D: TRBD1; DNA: TGCGCCAGCAGCAAGGGGACAGCTGCAACTAATGAAAAACTGTTTTTT; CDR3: CASSKGTAATNEKLFF
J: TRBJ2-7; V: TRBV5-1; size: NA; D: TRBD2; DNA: TGCGCCAGCACCAACATTGTAAGCGGGGGATACGAGCAGTACTTC; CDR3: CASTNIVSGGYEQYF
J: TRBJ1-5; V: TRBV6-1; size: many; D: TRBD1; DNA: TGTGCCAGCAGAACAGGGGGTATTCGAGAGGATCAGCCCCAGCATTTT; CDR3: CASRTGGIREDQPQHF
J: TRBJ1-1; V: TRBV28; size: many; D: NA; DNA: TGTGCCAGCAGTTTAGGAGAAACCAACACTGAAGCTTTCTTT; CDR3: CASSLGETNTEAFF
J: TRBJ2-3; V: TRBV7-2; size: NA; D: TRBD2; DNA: TGTGCCAGCAGCTTAGCGTGGCGGGAGGGCCGGAATACGCAGTATTTT; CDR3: CASSLAWREGRNTQYF
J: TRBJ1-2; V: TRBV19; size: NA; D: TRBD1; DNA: TGTGCCAGTAGGGACACAGGGGGCCGCCACCACGGCTACACCTTC; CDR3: CASRDTGGRHHGYTF
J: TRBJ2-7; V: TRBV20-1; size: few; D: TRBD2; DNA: TGCAGTGCTAGAGATCGAGGCGGGGGACTAGCGGGAGTGTCCTACGAGCAGTACTTC; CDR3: CSARDRGGGLAGVSYEQYF
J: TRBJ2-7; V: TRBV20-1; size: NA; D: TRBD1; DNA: TGCAGTGCTAGACCAGGGACAGGACCCTACGAGCAGTACTTC; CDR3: CSARPGTGPYEQYF
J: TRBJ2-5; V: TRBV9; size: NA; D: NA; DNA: TGTGCCAGCAGTCCTGGGACGGCTCCTACCCAGTACTTC; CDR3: CASSPGTAPTQYF
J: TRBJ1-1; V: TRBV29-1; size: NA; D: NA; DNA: TGCAGCGTTGAAGGAGTGAACACTGAAGCTTTCTTT; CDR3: CSVEGVNTEAFF
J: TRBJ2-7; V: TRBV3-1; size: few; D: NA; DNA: TGTGCCAGCAGCCAACTCTCCTACGAGCAGTACTTC; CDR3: CASSQLSYEQYF
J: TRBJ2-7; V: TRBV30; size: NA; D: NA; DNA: TGTGCCTGGAGTGAGAGGGTTGGGCCCTACGAGCAGTACTTC; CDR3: CAWSERVGPYEQYF
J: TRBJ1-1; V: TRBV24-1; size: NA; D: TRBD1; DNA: TGTGCCACCAGCCCAAGGACAGGGGGGAACACTGAAGCTTTCTTT; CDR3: CATSPRTGGNTEAFF
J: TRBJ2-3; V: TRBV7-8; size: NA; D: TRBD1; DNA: TGTGCCAGCAGCCCCCGGGCAGGGGGCTCGGATTTT; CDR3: CASSPRAGGSDF
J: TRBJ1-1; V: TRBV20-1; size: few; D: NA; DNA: TGCAGTGCTAGCCCCTCAGGGCATAACACTGAAGCTTTCTTT; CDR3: CSASPSGHNTEAFF